The clone carrying this T cell receptor (beta chain) was seen many times. Its cognate antigen is unknown. With 5 bases removed from V and 6 bases from J, the gap between germline ends came to 19 bases. The CDR3 spans 16 residues. Germline assignment: CDR1 LNHDA and CDR2 SQIVND (reference sequence). TCRdb reanalysed the 5' RACE reads using MiXCR and keeps one entry per CDR3 protein. The data show over 8,500 distinct CDR3 sequences, roughly an eighth seen once. This sample is part of a study of spatial heterogeneity in lung cancer. Study results and limitations: Tracking of tumor mutation counts was seen in expanded intratumoral alpha and beta TCR counts.

Time point of the sample: sample taken at primary tumor resection. TCRs were sequenced from unsorted whole RNA of tumor, nontumor lung or PBMC. Sequences were derived from lung tumor tissue, sampled at surgery. The TCR was taken from a male donor with early-stage non-small cell lung cancer. V is TRBV19 and J is TRBJ1-4, with D perhaps matching TRBD1 (6 bases). The CDR3 DNA reads TGTGCCAGTAGTCATCGCGGGGGCCTAAGGGATGAAAAACTGTTTTTT. It specifies CASSHRGGLRDEKLFF.